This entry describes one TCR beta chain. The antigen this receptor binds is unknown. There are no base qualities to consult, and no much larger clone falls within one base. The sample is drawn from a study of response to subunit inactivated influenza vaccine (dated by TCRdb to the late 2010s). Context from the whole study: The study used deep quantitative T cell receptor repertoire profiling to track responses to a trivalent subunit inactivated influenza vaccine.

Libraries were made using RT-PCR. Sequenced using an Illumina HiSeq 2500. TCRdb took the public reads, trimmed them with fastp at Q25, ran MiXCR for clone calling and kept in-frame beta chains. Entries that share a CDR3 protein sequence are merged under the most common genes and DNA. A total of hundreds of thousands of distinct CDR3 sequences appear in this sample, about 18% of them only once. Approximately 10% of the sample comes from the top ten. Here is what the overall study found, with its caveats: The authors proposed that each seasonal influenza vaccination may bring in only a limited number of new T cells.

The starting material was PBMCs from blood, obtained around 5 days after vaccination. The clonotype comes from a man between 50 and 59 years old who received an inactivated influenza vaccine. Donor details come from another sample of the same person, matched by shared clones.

The CDR3 amino acid sequence is: CASRPGRINYGYTF. The DNA reads TGTGCCAGCCGCCCCGGACGGATTAACTATGGCTACACCTTC. The rearrangement combines TRBV11-3 with TRBJ1-2, with no confident D gene call. Reading from cysteine to phenylalanine, the CDR3 counts 14 amino acids. This entry keeps only the CDR3 DNA: 42 bases, framed from base 1. CDR1 and CDR2, per the germline V gene, are SGHNT and YENEEA. V loses 8 bases of germline sequence and J loses 1 base, and the interval between the two ends is 14 bases.